This passage covers 10 T cell receptor beta chains from one sample sequenced in a study of T cell responses to AZD1222 COVID-19 vaccine. TCRdb's table, derived via immunoSEQ multiplex PCR, lists solely in-frame clones and lacks some. The sample lists 100,000 to 150,000 clones, 85% to 90% occurring once. Specimen: peripheral blood, collected on day 0 of AZD1222 vaccination. The receptors stem from an adult in good health.

This clone is a singleton in its sample. The rearrangement uses TRBV5-1 and TRBJ2-2, with 7 bases fitting TRBD1. This CDR3 comprises 15 residues. V was clipped by 4 bases and J by 1 base; unmatched bases: 4. Germline CDR1 reads SGHRS; CDR2 reads YFSETQ. The chain's CDR3 is CASSTGTVNTGELFF. DNA of the CDR3: TGCGCCAGCAGCACAGGGACAGTGAACACCGGGGAGCTGTTTTTT.

This chain joins TRBV20-1 and TRBJ2-1, with D uncertain. Germline CDR1 DFQATT, CDR2 SNEGSKA (reference sequence). The CDR3 is 9 amino acids. Trimming removed 0 bases from V and 10 bases from J, with 1 base in between. DNA for the CDR3: TGCAGTGCTAGAGAGGAGCAGTTCTTC. Translation: CSAREEQFF.

This sequence joins TRBV18 and TRBJ1-2; perhaps TRBD1 as D (6 bases). Trimming removed 4 bases at V and 1 base at J, with 16 bases between. Germline V gene lookup returns CDR1 KGHSH and CDR2 LQKENI. The CDR3 length is 16 residues. CDR3 region: CASSQGPGHINYGYTF. The CDR3 DNA sequence: TGTGCCAGCTCACAGGGGCCGGGACATATTAACTATGGCTACACCTTC.

This chain connects TRBV19 to TRBJ2-2, with D possibly matching TRBD1 (8 bases). The CDR3 consists of 15 residues. Germline assignment: CDR1 LNHDA and CDR2 SQIVND (reference sequence). V was pared by 3 bases and J by 7 bases, with 15 bases between. Here the CDR3 reads CASSMDREGRGELFF. The CDR3 DNA reads TGTGCCAGTAGTATGGACAGGGAGGGACGCGGGGAGCTGTTTTTT.

The V and J genes are TRBV7-2 and TRBJ1-3, with D perhaps matching TRBD1 (6 bases). The V and J ends lost 5 bases and 0 bases respectively, with 11 bases between them. The CDR3 length is 15 residues. Per germline, CDR1 SGHTA and CDR2 FQGNSA. CDR3 amino acids: CASSAWTASGNTIYF. The CDR3 region has the DNA TGTGCCAGCAGCGCCTGGACAGCCTCTGGAAACACCATATATTTT. Looking up the rest from reference TRBV7-2 and TRBJ1-3 gives the full variable domain: GAGVSQSPSNKVTEKGKDVELRCDPISGHTALYWYRQSLGQGLEFLIYFQGNSAPDKSGLPSDRFSAERTGGSVSTLTIQRTQQEDSAVYLCASSAWTASGNTIYFGEGSWLTVV.

This clone has a single count. The V gene is TRBV7-2, the J gene TRBJ2-2, with D unresolved. Trimming took off 2 bases at V and 1 base at J, with 8 bases between the two ends. The CDR3 runs to 15 residues. Germline V gene sequence: CDR1 SGHTA, CDR2 FQGNSA. The CDR3 loop reads CASSLYPGNTGELFF. The CDR3 bases are TGTGCCAGCAGCTTATACCCAGGGAACACCGGGGAGCTGTTTTTT.

The chain combines TRBV29-1 with TRBJ1-4; D call uncertain. The CDR3 loop spans 14 amino acids. Germline-derived CDR1 and CDR2 are SQVTM and ANQGSEA. V was shortened by 7 bases and J by 5 bases, with 17 bases between the two germline ends. CDR3 sequence: CSGQMSGQNEKLFF. Written as DNA, the CDR3 is TGCAGCGGCCAGATGAGTGGGCAAAATGAAAAACTGTTTTTT.

J is TRBJ1-5 and V is TRBV6-2 or TRBV6-3; a weak D match, TRBD1 (6 bases). CDR1 MNHEY and CDR2 SVGEGT come from the germline V gene. CDR3 length: 14 residues. Trimming shortened V by 4 bases and J by 4 bases, and 11 bases separated the two germline ends. The CDR3 spells CASSSGQRNQPQHF. The CDR3 DNA follows: TGTGCCAGCAGTTCCGGACAGAGAAATCAGCCCCAGCATTTT.

The V gene is TRBV9, the J gene TRBJ1-2; D ambiguous. Trimming left V 0 bases short and J 7 bases short, with 16 bases between. Germline V gives CDR1 SGDLS, CDR2 YYNGEE. There are 15 residues in the CDR3. The CDR3 DNA reads TGTGCCAGCAGCGTAGTGCCCGACCACGCAGCTGGCTACACCTTC. It specifies CASSVVPDHAAGYTF.

V and J are TRBV23-1 and TRBJ2-1, with 11 bases aligning to TRBD2. TRBV23-1 belongs to the ORF category, with a function that is uncertain. The CDR3 consists of 18 residues. Trimming removed 0 bases from V and 0 bases from J; junction bases left unmatched: 4. In DNA form, the CDR3 reads TGCGCCAGCAGTCAATCGAGACTAGCGGGGAGCTCCTACAATGAGCAGTTCTTC. This encodes CASSQSRLAGSSYNEQFF.